This TCR beta chain is drawn from a study of T cell changes during pregnancy in multiple sclerosis. Germline CDR1 reads SGHRS; CDR2 reads YFSETQ. CDR3 length equals 13 residues. Trimming left V 1 base short and J 2 bases short, with 7 bases between. Sequencing was performed with immunoSEQ multiplex PCR; in TCRdb, only in-frame clones are kept and a portion is missing. The table includes about 56,000 clones, around nine tenths detected once. This clone has only one observation. This TCR derives from a female donor with multiple sclerosis, enrolled in a pregnancy study. The sequences come from CD4+ T cells from peripheral blood mononuclear cells, collected in the third trimester of pregnancy. The chain has TRBV5-1 and TRBJ2-7; D is undetermined. In nucleotides, the CDR3 is TGCGCCAGCAGCTTGTCCTCCGCCTACGAGCAGTACTTC. Amino acids: CASSLSSAYEQYF.